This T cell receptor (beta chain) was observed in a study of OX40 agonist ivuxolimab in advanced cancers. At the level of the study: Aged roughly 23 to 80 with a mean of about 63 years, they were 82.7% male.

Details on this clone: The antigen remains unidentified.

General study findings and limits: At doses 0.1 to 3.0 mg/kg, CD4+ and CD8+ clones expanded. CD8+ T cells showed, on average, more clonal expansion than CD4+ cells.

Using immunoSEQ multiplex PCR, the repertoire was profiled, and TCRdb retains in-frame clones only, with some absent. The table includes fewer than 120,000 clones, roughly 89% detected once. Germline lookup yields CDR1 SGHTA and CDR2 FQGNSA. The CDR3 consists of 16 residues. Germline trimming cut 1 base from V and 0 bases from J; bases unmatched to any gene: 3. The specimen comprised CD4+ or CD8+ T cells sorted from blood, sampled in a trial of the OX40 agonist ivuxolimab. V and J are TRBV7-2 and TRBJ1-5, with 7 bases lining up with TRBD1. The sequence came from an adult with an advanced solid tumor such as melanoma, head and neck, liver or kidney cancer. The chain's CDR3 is CASSLVGTDSNQPQHF. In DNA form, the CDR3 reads TGTGCCAGCAGCTTAGTTGGGACAGATAGCAATCAGCCCCAGCATTTT.